This TCR beta chain was found in a study of OX40 agonist ivuxolimab in advanced cancers. At the level of the study: The study treated patients with ivuxolimab, an agonistic anti-OX40 (CD134) antibody.

As regards this clone: The antigen remains unidentified.

Trimming at V came to 7 bases and at J to 2 bases, leaving 11 bases not matched to a gene. Germline lookup yields CDR1 SNHLY and CDR2 FYNNEI. There are 17 residues in the CDR3. The study, taken as a whole, reports: Partial responders treated at 0.1-3.0 mg/kg exhibited clonal expansion among the lowest measured.

TCRdb's copy holds only in-frame clones and misses some; the assay was immunoSEQ multiplex PCR. The data contain roughly 60,000 clones, approximately 78% of them seen just once; the ten biggest clones take up under 2%. This chain connects TRBV2 to TRBJ2-3; 11 bases fit TRBD1. This receptor was taken from an adult with an advanced solid tumor such as melanoma, head and neck, liver or kidney cancer. The sequenced sample was CD4+ or CD8+ T cells sorted from blood, obtained in a trial of the OX40 agonist ivuxolimab. The chain's CDR3 is CASTRTGTGGATDTQYF. The CDR3 region has the DNA TGTGCCAGCACTAGGACAGGGACAGGGGGAGCCACAGATACGCAGTATTTT.